What follows are 23 T cell receptor beta chains derived from one specimen sequenced in a study of cytomegalovirus exposure and HLA in healthy donors. Primers for the PCR totalled 60 Vbeta and 13 Jbeta. Using immunoSEQ multiplex PCR, the repertoire was profiled, and TCRdb retains in-frame clones only, with some absent. Of under 200,000 clones in the sample, 65% to 85% are singletons; the top ten hold 2.4%. Sequencing was done on a sample of PBMCs. These receptors came from a man aged 55 to 70 in good health and CMV-seronegative.

This chain joins TRBV5-5 and TRBJ1-6; no clear D. The CDR3 covers 15 residues. Trimming left V 4 bases short and J 10 bases short, with 18 bases between. Per germline, CDR1 SGHKS and CDR2 YYEKEE (reference sequence). The CDR3 DNA reads as TGTGCCAGCAGCCCCCGGACTTGGTGGGTATCACCCCTCCACTTT. It is translated as CASSPRTWWVSPLHF.

In the case of this clone: The junction shows a germline mismatch at one end, possibly a read error. The chain joins TRBV7-9 to TRBJ2-3; 11 positions match TRBD2. Germline values: CDR1 SEHNR, CDR2 FQNEAQ (reference sequence). The CDR3 runs to 17 residues. The CDR3, as DNA: TGTGCCAGCAGCTATTCGACTAGCGGGGAAGGAACAGGTACGCAGTATTTT. Its protein is CASSYSTSGEGTGTQYF.

CDR3 sequence reads: CASSPPGGGVNEQYF. The CDR3 DNA follows: TGTGCCAGCTCACCACCAGGAGGGGGCGTAAACGAGCAGTACTTC. This chain connects TRBV18 to TRBJ2-7, with D maybe TRBD1 (7 bases). The CDR3 totals 15 residues. Trimming cost V 0 bases and J 5 bases, with 14 bases left between them. Germline lookup yields CDR1 KGHSH and CDR2 LQKENI.

CDR3 DNA: TGTGCCACTGGGGCGGGAGGCTACACCTTC. It translates to CATGAGGYTF. The chain is built from TRBV6-1 and TRBJ1-2; a weak D match, TRBD1 (5 bases). The germline V gene has CDR1 MNHNS and CDR2 SASEGT. V shed 10 bases and J shed 8 bases, with 11 bases lying between them. This CDR3 spans 10 amino acids.

This clone was detected once. A read error may account for a junction end that differs from germline. The V call is TRBV7-7, the J call TRBJ1-1; no firm D call. The CDR3 sequence is 13 residues long. The V gene's germline CDR1 is SSHAT and CDR2 FNYEAQ (reference sequence). This chain's CDR3 is CASSLNWNTEAFF. CDR3 DNA sequence: TGTGCTAGCAGCTTAAACTGGAACACTGAAGCTTTCTTT.

This clone has just a few counts. The chain joins TRBV15 to TRBJ2-4; 10 bases agree with TRBD1. The CDR3 totals 15 residues. The ends lost 4 bases at V and 5 bases at J; junction bases unmatched: 5. The germline gives CDR1 LNHNV, CDR2 YYDKDF (reference sequence). CDR3 sequence (DNA): TGTGCCACCAGCACCCGGGGGACAGGGGAAAACATTCAGTACTTC. Its translation is CATSTRGTGENIQYF.

This sequence joins TRBV4-2 and TRBJ2-1, with 8 bases matching TRBD1. CDR1 is LGHNA, CDR2 YNFKEQ, per germline. This CDR3 is 16 amino acids long. Trimming at V came to 2 bases and at J to 9 bases, leaving 12 bases not matched to a gene. The CDR3 loop reads CASSQPGTGILVEQFF. In DNA form, the CDR3 reads TGTGCCAGCAGCCAACCTGGGACAGGTATTCTGGTTGAGCAGTTCTTC.

The V call is TRBV29-1, the J call TRBJ1-2, with TRBD1 identical over 7 bases. The CDR3 has 13 amino acids. Trimming took 7 bases from V and 4 from J; bases not matched to a gene: 9. The germline gives CDR1 SQVTM, CDR2 ANQGSEA. The CDR3 sequence: CSASPGGSYGYTF. For the CDR3, the DNA is TGCAGCGCCTCCCCAGGGGGGTCCTATGGCTACACCTTC.

The rearrangement joins TRBV5-4 to TRBJ1-1; possibly TRBD1 for D (6 bases). Germline CDR1 SGHNT, CDR2 YYREEE (reference sequence). This CDR3 has 14 amino acids. With 4 bases removed from V and 8 bases from J, the gap between germline ends came to 18 bases. As DNA, the CDR3 is TGTGCCAGCAGCCCTACAGGGAACTCACCAGAAGCTTTCTTT. Translating gives CASSPTGNSPEAFF.

The chain combines TRBV7-9 with TRBJ1-1; no definite D call. Trimming stripped 3 bases from V and 5 bases from J, with 7 bases between. From germline, CDR1 is SEHNR and CDR2 FQNEAQ (reference sequence). The CDR3 runs 12 residues. The CDR3 DNA reads TGTGCCAGCAGCTTTACCGGGACTGAAGCTTTCTTT. Amino acids: CASSFTGTEAFF.

The DNA of the CDR3 is TGCGCCAGCAGCTTGGGACAGTACAATGAGCAGTTCTTC. It yields the protein CASSLGQYNEQFF. V usage is TRBV5-1 and J usage is TRBJ2-1, with D tentatively TRBD1 (5 bases). The V gene's germline CDR1 is SGHRS and CDR2 YFSETQ. The CDR3 runs to 13 residues. Trimming took 0 bases from V and 4 from J, leaving 5 bases between them.

This clone was observed once. V is TRBV6-1 and J is TRBJ2-5, with 9 bases aligning to TRBD2. Germline lookup yields CDR1 MNHNS and CDR2 SASEGT. V shed 0 bases and J 5 bases; nucleotides not matched to a gene: 7. The CDR3 is made up of 16 amino acids. CDR3 DNA: TGTGCCAGCAGTGAAGCGGGCCTAGCGGGGTCTGAGACCCAGTACTTC. Residues: CASSEAGLAGSETQYF.

The chain has TRBV29-1 and TRBJ1-1, with 8 bases matching TRBD1. This CDR3 spans 11 amino acids. Germline V gene data show CDR1 as SQVTM and CDR2 as ANQGSEA. V trimming: 8 bases; J trimming: 6 bases; junction bases outside the gene matches: 5. The CDR3 DNA sequence: TGCAGCTTCCGGACAGGGCCTGAAGCTTTCTTT. It is translated as CSFRTGPEAFF.

The rearrangement joins TRBV10-3 to TRBJ2-3, with 13 bases that match TRBD2. Losses at the gene ends were 6 bases for V and 0 bases for J; bases not matched to a gene: 9. The germline V gene encodes CDR1 ENHRY and CDR2 SYGVKD. This CDR3 is 18 amino acids long. CDR3 region: CAISQRGGLAGSTDTQYF. For the CDR3, the DNA is TGTGCCATCAGCCAAAGGGGGGGACTAGCGGGGAGCACAGATACGCAGTATTTT.

The CDR3, as DNA: TGCGCCAGCAGCCAGAGGTACCCGCGGTATGGGTTCTATGGCTACACCTTC. It codes for CASSQRYPRYGFYGYTF. The J gene is TRBJ1-2, the V gene TRBV4-1; D gene unclear. V was pared by 3 bases and J by 4 bases, with 21 bases between. Germline V gives CDR1 MGHRA, CDR2 YSYEKL. The CDR3 is 17 residues long.

The V gene is TRBV15, the J gene TRBJ2-1, with 7 bases that match TRBD1. Trimming cost V 10 bases and J 10 bases; bases outside gene matches: 13. This CDR3 has 13 amino acids. Germline assignment: CDR1 LNHNV and CDR2 YYDKDF (reference sequence). CDR3 nucleotides: TGTGCCAGAACCGGGACAGCGAAAGAGGAGCAGTTCTTC. It encodes CARTGTAKEEQFF. Supplemented by reference TRBV15 and TRBJ2-1, the full variable domain reads DAMVIQNPRYQVTQFGKPVTLSCSQTLNHNVMYWYQQKSSQAPKLLFHYYDKDFNNEADTPDNFQSRRPNTSFCFLDIRSPGLGDTAMYLCARTGTAKEEQFFGPGTRLTVL.

V and J are TRBV6-5 and TRBJ2-2; D uncertain. Deletions cut 2 bases from V and 8 bases from J, with 6 bases between. Germline values: CDR1 MNHEY, CDR2 SVGAGI. The CDR3 is 12 residues long. The CDR3 here is CASSYQRGELFF. In nucleotides, the CDR3 is TGTGCCAGCAGTTACCAGAGGGGGGAGCTGTTTTTT.

The V and J genes are TRBV7-6 and TRBJ2-5; TRBD2 is a possible D gene (6 bases). The CDR3 extends over 13 amino acids. Germline-derived CDR1 and CDR2 are SGHVS and FNYEAQ. V was cut by 1 base and J by 4 bases, with 7 bases left in between. CDR3 sequence: CASSLVGGETQYF. CDR3 nucleotide sequence: TGTGCCAGCAGCTTAGTGGGAGGAGAGACCCAGTACTTC.

This clone was observed a handful of times. The chain uses TRBV9 and TRBJ2-5; D not certain. This CDR3 spans 13 amino acids. The germline V and J ends were trimmed by 4 bases and 3 bases, with 10 bases remaining between them. Per the germline V gene, CDR1 is SGDLS and CDR2 is YYNGEE. CDR3: CASSPRAEETQYF. CDR3 in DNA: TGTGCCAGCAGCCCCCGAGCCGAAGAGACCCAGTACTTC.

This chain joins TRBV29-1 and TRBJ2-1, with 10 bases aligning to TRBD2. The CDR3 extends over 12 amino acids. Looked up from germline, CDR1 is SQVTM and CDR2 is ANQGSEA. V was clipped by 7 bases and J by 8 bases; unmatched bases: 5. CDR3 sequence reads: CSASGSYHEQFF. The CDR3 DNA sequence: TGCAGCGCTAGCGGGAGTTATCATGAGCAGTTCTTC.

The chain combines TRBV15 with TRBJ2-5; weak D call: TRBD2 (11 bases). Germline loops: CDR1 LNHNV, CDR2 YYDKDF (reference sequence). V was clipped by 2 bases and J by 6 bases, with 28 bases between them. This CDR3 comprises 19 residues. The CDR3 protein is CATSRSGQGTSGHLKTQYF. CDR3 in DNA: TGTGCCACCAGCAGATCGGGACAGGGGACTAGCGGCCACCTTAAGACCCAGTACTTC.

The V and J genes are TRBV10-3 and TRBJ2-1, with D possibly matching TRBD1 (6 bases). This CDR3 region has 14 residues. The ends were cut back, 2 bases at V and 8 bases at J, with 13 bases in the middle. Germline-derived CDR1 and CDR2 are ENHRY and SYGVKD. As DNA, the CDR3 is TGTGCCATCAGTGAGACAGGGATAGGGGATGAGCAGTTCTTC. It encodes CAISETGIGDEQFF.

In DNA, the CDR3 is TGTGCCAGCAGTGAGCAGGGCCCCACAGATACGCAGTATTTT. It specifies CASSEQGPTDTQYF. The genes are TRBV2 and TRBJ2-3; weak D call: TRBD1 (5 bases). Germline CDR1 SNHLY, CDR2 FYNNEI. V lost 3 bases and J lost 2, with 9 bases in between. The CDR3 sequence is 14 residues long.